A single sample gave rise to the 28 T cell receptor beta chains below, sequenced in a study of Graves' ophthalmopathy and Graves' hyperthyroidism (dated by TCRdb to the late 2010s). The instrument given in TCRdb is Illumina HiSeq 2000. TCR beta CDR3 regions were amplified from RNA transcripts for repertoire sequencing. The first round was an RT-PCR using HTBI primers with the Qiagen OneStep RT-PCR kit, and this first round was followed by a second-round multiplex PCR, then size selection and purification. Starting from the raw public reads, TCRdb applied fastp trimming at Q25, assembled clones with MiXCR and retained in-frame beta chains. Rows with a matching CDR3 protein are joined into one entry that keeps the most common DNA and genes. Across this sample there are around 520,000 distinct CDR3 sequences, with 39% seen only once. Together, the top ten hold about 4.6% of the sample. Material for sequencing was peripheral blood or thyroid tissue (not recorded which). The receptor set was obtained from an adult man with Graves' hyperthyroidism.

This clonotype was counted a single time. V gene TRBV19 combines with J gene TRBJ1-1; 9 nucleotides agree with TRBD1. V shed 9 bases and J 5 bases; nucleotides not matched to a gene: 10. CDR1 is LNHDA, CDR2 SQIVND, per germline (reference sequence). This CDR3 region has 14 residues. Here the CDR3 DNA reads TGTGCCAGCAGCGCCGGGACAGGGTTTACTGAAGCTTTCTTT. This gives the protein CASSAGTGFTEAFF. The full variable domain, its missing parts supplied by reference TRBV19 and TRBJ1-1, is DGGITQSPKYLFRKEGQNVTLSCEQNLNHDAMYWYRQDPGQGLRLIYYSQIVNDFQKGDIAEGYSVSREKKESFPLTVTSAQKNPTAFYLCASSAGTGFTEAFFGQGTRLTVV.

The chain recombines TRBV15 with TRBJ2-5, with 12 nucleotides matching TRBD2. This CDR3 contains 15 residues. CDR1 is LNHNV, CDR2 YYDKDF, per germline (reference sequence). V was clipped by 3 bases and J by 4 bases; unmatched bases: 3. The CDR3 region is CATSRTSGSRETQYF. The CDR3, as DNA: TGTGCCACCAGCAGGACTAGCGGGAGTCGAGAGACCCAGTACTTC. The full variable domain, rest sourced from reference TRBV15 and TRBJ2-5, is DAMVIQNPRYQVTQFGKPVTLSCSQTLNHNVMYWYQQKSSQAPKLLFHYYDKDFNNEADTPDNFQSRRPNTSFCFLDIRSPGLGDTAMYLCATSRTSGSRETQYFGPGTRLLVL.

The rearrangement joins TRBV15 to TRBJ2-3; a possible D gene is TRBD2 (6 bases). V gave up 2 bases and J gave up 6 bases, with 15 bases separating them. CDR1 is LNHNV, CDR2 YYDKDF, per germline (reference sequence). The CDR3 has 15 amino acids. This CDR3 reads CATSRSGLALDTQYF. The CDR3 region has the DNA TGTGCCACCAGCAGATCCGGCCTAGCGTTGGATACGCAGTATTTT.

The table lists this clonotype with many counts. Here the CDR3 DNA reads TGTGCCAGCAGCCCGGGACAGGGCTATGGCTACACCTTC. Translating gives CASSPGQGYGYTF. The chain combines TRBV7-9 with TRBJ1-2; 9 positions agree with TRBD1. This CDR3 contains 13 residues. Looked up from germline, CDR1 is SEHNR and CDR2 is FQNEAQ (reference sequence). J gave up 4 bases and V 5 bases, and 2 bases lay outside the gene matches.

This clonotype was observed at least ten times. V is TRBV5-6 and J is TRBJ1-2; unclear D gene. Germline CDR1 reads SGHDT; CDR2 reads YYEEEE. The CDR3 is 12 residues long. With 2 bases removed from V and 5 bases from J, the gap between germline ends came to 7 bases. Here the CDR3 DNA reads TGTGCCAGCAGCTTTTGGGGATATGGCTACACCTTC. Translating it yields CASSFWGYGYTF.

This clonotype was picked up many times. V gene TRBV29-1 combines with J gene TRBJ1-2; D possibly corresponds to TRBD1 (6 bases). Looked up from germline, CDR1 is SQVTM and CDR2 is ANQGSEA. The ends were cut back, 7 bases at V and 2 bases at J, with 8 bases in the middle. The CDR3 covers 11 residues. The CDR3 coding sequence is TGCAGCGCCGGGACAAACTATGGCTACACCTTC. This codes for CSAGTNYGYTF.

The CDR3 nucleotides read TGTGCCAGTAGTCCCGCCCTCCGGGACAGGGGCTACGAGCAGTACTTC. This codes for CASSPALRDRGYEQYF. The chain carries TRBV19 and TRBJ2-7; 10 bases agree with TRBD1. The CDR3 covers 16 residues. V shed 5 bases, J shed 3 bases, and the junction held 10 bases outside the gene matches. Germline V CDR1 and CDR2: LNHDA, SQIVND (reference sequence).

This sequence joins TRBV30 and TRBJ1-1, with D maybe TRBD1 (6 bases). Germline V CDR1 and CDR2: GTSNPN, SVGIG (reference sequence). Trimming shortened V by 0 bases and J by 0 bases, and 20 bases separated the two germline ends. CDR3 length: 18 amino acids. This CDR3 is CAWSVYVLGDIMNTEAFF. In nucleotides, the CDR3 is TGTGCCTGGAGTGTATACGTGTTGGGGGACATTATGAACACTGAAGCTTTCTTT.

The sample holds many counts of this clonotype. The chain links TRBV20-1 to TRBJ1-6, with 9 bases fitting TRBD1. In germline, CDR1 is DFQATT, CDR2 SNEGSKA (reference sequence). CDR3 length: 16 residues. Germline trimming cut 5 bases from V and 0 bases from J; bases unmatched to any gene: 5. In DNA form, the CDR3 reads TGCAGTGCTTCCCGGACAGGGGCCTCCTATAATTCACCCCTCCACTTT. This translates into CSASRTGASYNSPLHF.

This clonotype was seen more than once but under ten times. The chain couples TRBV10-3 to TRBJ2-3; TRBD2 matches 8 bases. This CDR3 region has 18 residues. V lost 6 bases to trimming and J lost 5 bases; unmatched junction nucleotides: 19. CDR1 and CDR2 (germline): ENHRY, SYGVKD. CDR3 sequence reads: CAIRGNFVGSGVGDTQYF. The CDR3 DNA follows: TGTGCCATCAGGGGCAACTTCGTGGGTAGCGGGGTTGGAGATACGCAGTATTTT.

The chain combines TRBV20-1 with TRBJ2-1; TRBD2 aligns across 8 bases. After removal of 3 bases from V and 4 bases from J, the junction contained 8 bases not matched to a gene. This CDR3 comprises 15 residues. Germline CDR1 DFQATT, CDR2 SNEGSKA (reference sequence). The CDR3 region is CSARGPSGRYNEQFF. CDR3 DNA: TGCAGTGCTAGGGGACCTAGCGGGCGATACAATGAGCAGTTCTTC.

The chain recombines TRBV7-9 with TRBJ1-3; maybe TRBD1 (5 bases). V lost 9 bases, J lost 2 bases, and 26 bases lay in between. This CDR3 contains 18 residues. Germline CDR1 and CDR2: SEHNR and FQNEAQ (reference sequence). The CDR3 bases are TGTGCCAGTAGTATCCCCCGCTCAGGGCTCATCCCTGGAAACACCATATATTTT. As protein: CASSIPRSGLIPGNTIYF.

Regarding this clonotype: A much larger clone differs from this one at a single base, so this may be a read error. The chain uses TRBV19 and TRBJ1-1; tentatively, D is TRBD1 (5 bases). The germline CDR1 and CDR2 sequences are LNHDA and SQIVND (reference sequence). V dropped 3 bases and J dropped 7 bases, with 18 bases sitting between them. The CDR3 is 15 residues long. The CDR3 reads CASSIQMGVRIEAFF. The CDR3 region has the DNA TGTGCCAGTAGTATTCAAATGGGGGTAAGGATTGAAGCTTTCTTT.

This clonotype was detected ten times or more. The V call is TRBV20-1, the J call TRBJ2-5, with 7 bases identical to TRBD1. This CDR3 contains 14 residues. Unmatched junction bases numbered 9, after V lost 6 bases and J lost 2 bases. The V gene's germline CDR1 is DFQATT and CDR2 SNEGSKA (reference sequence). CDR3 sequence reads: CSANPGQIQETQYF. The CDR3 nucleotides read TGCAGTGCCAATCCGGGACAGATACAAGAGACCCAGTACTTC.

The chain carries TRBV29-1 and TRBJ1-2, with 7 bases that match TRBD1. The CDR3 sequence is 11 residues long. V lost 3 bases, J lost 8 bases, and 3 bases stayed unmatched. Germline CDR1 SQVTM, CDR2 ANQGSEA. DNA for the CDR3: TGCAGCGTTGAGCGGGACAGCGGCTACACCTTC. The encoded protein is CSVERDSGYTF.

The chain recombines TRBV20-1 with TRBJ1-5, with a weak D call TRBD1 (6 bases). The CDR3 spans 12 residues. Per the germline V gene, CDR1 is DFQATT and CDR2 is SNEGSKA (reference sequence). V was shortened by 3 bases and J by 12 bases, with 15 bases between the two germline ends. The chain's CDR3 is CSASGVRGGQHF. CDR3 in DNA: TGCAGTGCTAGCGGGGTGAGGGGGGGCCAGCATTTT.

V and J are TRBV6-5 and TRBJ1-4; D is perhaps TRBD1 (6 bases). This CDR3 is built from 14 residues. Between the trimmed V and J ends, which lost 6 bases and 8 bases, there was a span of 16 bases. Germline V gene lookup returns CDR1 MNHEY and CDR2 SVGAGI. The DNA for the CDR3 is TGTGCCAGCAGATTACCAGGGAGGGGGGAAAAACTGTTTTTT. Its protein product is CASRLPGRGEKLFF.

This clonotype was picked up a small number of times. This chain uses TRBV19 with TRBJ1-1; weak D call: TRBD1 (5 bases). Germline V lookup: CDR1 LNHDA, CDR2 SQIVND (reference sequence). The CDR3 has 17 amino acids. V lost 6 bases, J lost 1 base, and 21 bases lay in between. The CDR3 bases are TGTGCCAGTAGCAACCAGGGACGCCGGCGGGAGAACACTGAAGCTTTCTTT. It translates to CASSNQGRRRENTEAFF.

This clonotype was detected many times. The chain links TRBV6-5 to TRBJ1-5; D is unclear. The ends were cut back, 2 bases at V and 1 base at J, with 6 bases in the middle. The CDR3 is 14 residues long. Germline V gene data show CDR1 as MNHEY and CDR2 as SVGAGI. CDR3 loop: CASSYRRSNQPQHF. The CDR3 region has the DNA TGTGCCAGCAGTTACCGAAGGAGCAATCAGCCCCAGCATTTT.

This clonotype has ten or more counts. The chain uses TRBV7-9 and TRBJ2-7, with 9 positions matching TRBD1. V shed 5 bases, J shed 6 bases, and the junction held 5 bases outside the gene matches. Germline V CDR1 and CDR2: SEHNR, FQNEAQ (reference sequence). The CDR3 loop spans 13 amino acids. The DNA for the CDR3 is TGTGCCAGCAGCCCACAGGGGGCGGGCGAGCAGTACTTC. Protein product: CASSPQGAGEQYF. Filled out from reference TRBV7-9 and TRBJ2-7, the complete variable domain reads DTGVSQNPRHKITKRGQNVTFRCDPISEHNRLYWYRQTLGQGPEFLTYFQNEAQLEKSRLLSDRFSAERPKGSFSTLEIQRTEQGDSAMYLCASSPQGAGEQYFGPGTRLTVT.

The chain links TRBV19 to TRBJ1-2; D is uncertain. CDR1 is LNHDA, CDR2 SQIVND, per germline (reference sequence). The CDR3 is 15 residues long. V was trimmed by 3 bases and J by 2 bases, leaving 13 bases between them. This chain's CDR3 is CASSITAPGNYGYTF. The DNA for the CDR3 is TGTGCCAGTAGTATTACGGCTCCGGGGAACTATGGCTACACCTTC.

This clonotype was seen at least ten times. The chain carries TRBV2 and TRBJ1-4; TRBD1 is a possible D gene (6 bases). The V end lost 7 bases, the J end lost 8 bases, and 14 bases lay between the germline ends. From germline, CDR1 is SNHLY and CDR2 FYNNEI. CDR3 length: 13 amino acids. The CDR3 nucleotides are TGTGCCAGCAAGAACAGGGACCGGGAAAAACTGTTTTTT. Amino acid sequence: CASKNRDREKLFF.

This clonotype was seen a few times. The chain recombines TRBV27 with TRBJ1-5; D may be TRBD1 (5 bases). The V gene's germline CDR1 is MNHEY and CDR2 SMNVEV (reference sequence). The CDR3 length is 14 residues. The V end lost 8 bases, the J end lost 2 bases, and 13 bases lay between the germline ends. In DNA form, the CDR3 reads TGTGCCAGCTCCGTCGTAGGGGGCAATCAGCCCCAGCATTTT. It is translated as CASSVVGGNQPQHF.

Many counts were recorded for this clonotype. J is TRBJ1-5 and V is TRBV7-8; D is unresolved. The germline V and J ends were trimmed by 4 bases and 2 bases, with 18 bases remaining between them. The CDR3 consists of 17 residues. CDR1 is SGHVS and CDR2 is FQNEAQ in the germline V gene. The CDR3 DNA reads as TGTGCCAGCAGCTCATTCCGAGGGCCCGGAGGCAATCAGCCCCAGCATTTT. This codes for CASSSFRGPGGNQPQHF.

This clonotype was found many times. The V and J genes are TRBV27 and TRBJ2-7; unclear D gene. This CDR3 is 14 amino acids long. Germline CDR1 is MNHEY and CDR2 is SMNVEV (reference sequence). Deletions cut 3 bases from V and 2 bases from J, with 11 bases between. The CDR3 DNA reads TGTGCCAGCAGTTTCCACGGCAGGACCTACGAGCAGTACTTC. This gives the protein CASSFHGRTYEQYF.

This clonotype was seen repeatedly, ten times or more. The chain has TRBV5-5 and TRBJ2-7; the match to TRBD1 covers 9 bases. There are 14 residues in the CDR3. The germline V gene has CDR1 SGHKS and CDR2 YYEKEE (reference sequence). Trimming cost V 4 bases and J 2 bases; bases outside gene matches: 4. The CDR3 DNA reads TGTGCCAGCAGCCACAGGGGGCGAGCCTACGAGCAGTACTTC. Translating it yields CASSHRGRAYEQYF. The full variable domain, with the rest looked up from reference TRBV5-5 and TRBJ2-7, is DAGVTQSPTHLIKTRGQQVTLRCSPISGHKSVSWYQQVLGQGPQFIFQYYEKEERGRGNFPDRFSARQFPNYSSELNVNALLLGDSALYLCASSHRGRAYEQYFGPGTRLTVT.

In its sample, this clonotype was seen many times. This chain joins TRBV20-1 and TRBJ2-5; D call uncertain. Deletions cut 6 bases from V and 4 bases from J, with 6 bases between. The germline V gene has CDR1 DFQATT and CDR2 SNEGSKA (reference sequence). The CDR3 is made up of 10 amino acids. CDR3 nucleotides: TGCAGTGCCAAGACAGAGACCCAGTACTTC. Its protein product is CSAKTETQYF.

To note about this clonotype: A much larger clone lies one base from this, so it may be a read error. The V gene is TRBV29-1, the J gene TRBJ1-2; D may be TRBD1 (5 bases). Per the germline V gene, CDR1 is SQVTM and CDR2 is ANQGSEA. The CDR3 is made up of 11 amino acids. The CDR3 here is CAVGGSCGYTF. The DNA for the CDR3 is TGCGCGGTCGGGGGAAGCTGTGGCTACACCTTC.